These T cell receptor beta chains were read from a single sample in a study of post-analysis software for immune sequencing data. TCRdb redid the calling of the PCR reads with MiXCR, one entry per CDR3 protein. There are hundreds of thousands of distinct CDR3 sequences in the sample; roughly 30% occur only once, and roughly 0.57% lies in the top ten. The sequenced material came from blood. These receptors were obtained from a girl under 18 with multiple sclerosis. The CDR3 runs from the conserved cysteine through the conserved F or W. The order of the fields is J gene, D gene, clone size, V gene, CDR3 length, CDR3 DNA, CDR3 protein. The D gene is left open where the match is weak. Part of the rows lack a size; the others show once, few, many or a class for expanded clones.

>TRBJ2-7|.|.|TRBV13|13
TGTGCCAGCAGCTTAGCTATATCAGAGGAGCAGTACTTC
CASSLAISEEQYF
>TRBJ2-2|.|.|TRBV20-1|19
TGCAGTGCCCAAACCCTGCGGGGAAGTTCCCTCCGGGGCACCGGGGAGCTGTTTTTT
CSAQTLRGSSLRGTGELFF
>TRBJ1-1|.|.|TRBV29-1|12
TGCAGCGTCACCAGGGTTAACACTGAAGCTTTCTTT
CSVTRVNTEAFF
>TRBJ2-5|.|few|TRBV12-5|13
TGTGCTAGTGCCGCAGTCGAGAGAGAGACCCAGTACTTC
CASAAVERETQYF
>TRBJ2-5|TRBD1|few|TRBV7-2|15
TGTGCCAGCAGACCCGGGACAGCCGGACAAGAGACCCAGTACTTC
CASRPGTAGQETQYF
>TRBJ2-7|TRBD1|.|TRBV16|15
TGTGCCAGCAGCCAATCGGGACAGGGAGGTTACGAGCAGTACTTC
CASSQSGQGGYEQYF
>TRBJ2-7|TRBD1|.|TRBV7-9|15
TGTGCCAGCAGCGTCAGCGTGGACAGGGCTGGGGAGCAGTACTTC
CASSVSVDRAGEQYF
>TRBJ1-6|.|.|TRBV28|13
TGTGCCAGCAAACTCGGGGGGGATTCACCCCTCCACTTT
CASKLGGDSPLHF
>TRBJ2-5|.|.|TRBV15|14
TGTGCCACCAGCAGATTTGGGTCCGCAGAGACCCAGTACTTC
CATSRFGSAETQYF
>TRBJ2-5|.|.|TRBV5-1|15
TGCGCCAGCAGCTTGTCCCCGGCCGACCAAGAGACCCAGTACTTC
CASSLSPADQETQYF
>TRBJ2-7|TRBD1|.|TRBV10-3|15
TGTGCCATCAGTGACCGGGACAGGAAAAGCTACGAGCAGTACTTC
CAISDRDRKSYEQYF
>TRBJ2-1|.|.|TRBV20-1|18
TGCAGTGCTAGGACAGGAAACAAGCCCATCCGATCCTACAATGAGCAGTTCTTC
CSARTGNKPIRSYNEQFF
>TRBJ2-7|TRBD1|few|TRBV4-1|17
TGCGCCAGCAGCCACCTCCCTAGGGGACAGGGTCTATACGAGCAGTACTTC
CASSHLPRGQGLYEQYF
>TRBJ2-5|TRBD2|few|TRBV6-2/TRBV6-3|14
TGTGCCAGCTTGCTAGCGGGGGGCAAAGAGACCCAGTACTTC
CASLLAGGKETQYF
>TRBJ2-3|TRBD1|once|TRBV12-3/TRBV12-4|14
TGTGCCAGCAGAAGCACACAGGGGCCAGATACGCAGTATTTT
CASRSTQGPDTQYF
>TRBJ2-6|.|.|TRBV7-2|16
TGTGCCAGCGGTCCCAGCCACCCCTCTGGGGCCAACGTCCTGACTTTC
CASGPSHPSGANVLTF
>TRBJ1-2|.|.|TRBV6-2/TRBV6-3|16
TGTGCCAGCGCTGTACCGGACCGAGCAATCAACTCTGGCTACACCTTC
CASAVPDRAINSGYTF